The 15 T cell receptor beta chains below all came from one sample that was sequenced in a study of T cell repertoires in cytomegalovirus infection. Antigens for these TCRs are unknown. TCRdb used MiXCR to reprocess the reads, holding one entry per CDR3 protein. The sample records just over 450,000 distinct CDR3 sequences, 40% to 50% being singletons. Here the sequenced sample was cultured PBMCs, taken from culture after CMV antigen stimulation. All receptors derive from a human donor in good health (CMV status not recorded). Some clones in this sample may be carry-over from other donors' samples.

The chain couples TRBV4-3 to TRBJ1-5; TRBD1 matches at 9 bases. CDR1 and CDR2 from the germline V gene are LGHNA and YSLEER. The ends lost 4 bases at V and 5 bases at J; junction bases unmatched: 6. This CDR3 spans 15 amino acids. As DNA, the CDR3 is TGCGCCAGCAGCCGAACACAGGGGGCTGATCAGCCCCAGCATTTT. Its protein product is CASSRTQGADQPQHF.

The J gene is TRBJ2-3, the V gene TRBV6-1; D call uncertain. The ends were cut back, 5 bases at V and 0 bases at J, with 6 bases in the middle. Germline lookup yields CDR1 MNHNS and CDR2 SASEGT. This CDR3 comprises 13 residues. CDR3 nucleotides: TGTGCCAGCAGTCGCAGTAGCACAGATACGCAGTATTTT. It specifies CASSRSSTDTQYF.

In DNA form, the CDR3 reads TGTGCCAGCCGGAGTCCGGGACAGGGGATCACCGGGGAGCTGTTTTTT. This translates into CASRSPGQGITGELFF. J is TRBJ2-2 and V is TRBV6-6; 10 positions match TRBD1. The V gene's germline CDR1 is MNHNY and CDR2 SVGAGI (reference sequence). This CDR3 is built from 16 residues. With 8 bases clipped from V and 4 bases from J, the junction kept 10 bases outside the gene matches.

V is TRBV6-1 and J is TRBJ2-7, with 8 bases fitting TRBD1. V dropped 6 bases and J dropped 7; count of bases not matched to a gene: 8. The CDR3 is made up of 13 amino acids. Germline CDR1 reads MNHNS; CDR2 reads SASEGT. In DNA form, the CDR3 reads TGTGCCAGCAGCAAACGGACAGGGCAAGAGCAGTACTTC. It yields the protein CASSKRTGQEQYF.

The V gene is TRBV7-2, the J gene TRBJ2-3; a weak D match, TRBD2 (6 bases). This CDR3 has 16 amino acids. Germline V gives CDR1 SGHTA, CDR2 FQGNSA. Trimming stripped 4 bases from V and 1 base from J, with 15 bases between. CDR3 sequence reads: CASSSPPGLRTDTQYF. CDR3 nucleotide sequence: TGTGCCAGCAGCTCCCCCCCGGGACTGCGCACAGATACGCAGTATTTT.

This clonotype has a handful of counts. This chain links TRBV7-8 with TRBJ1-5, with D maybe TRBD1 (5 bases). The ends were cut back, 6 bases at V and 5 bases at J, with 14 bases in the middle. The germline V gene has CDR1 SGHVS and CDR2 FQNEAQ. This CDR3 is 14 amino acids long. This CDR3 reads CASSYRDPYQPQHF. CDR3 bases: TGTGCCAGCAGTTACCGGGACCCCTATCAGCCCCAGCATTTT.

The chain combines TRBV7-6 with TRBJ2-1, with D hard to call. With 5 bases removed from V and 9 bases from J, the gap between germline ends came to 14 bases. CDR1 is SGHVS and CDR2 is FNYEAQ in the germline V gene. The length of the CDR3 is 13 residues. The CDR3 loop reads CASSAGRDGEQFF. CDR3 bases: TGTGCCAGCAGCGCCGGACGAGACGGTGAGCAGTTCTTC.

This clonotype has just a few counts. The chain employs TRBV7-9 and TRBJ2-6; the match to TRBD1 covers 9 bases. Trimming at V came to 4 bases and at J to 0 bases, leaving 4 bases not matched to a gene. The CDR3 runs to 17 residues. CDR1 SEHNR and CDR2 FQNEAQ come from the germline V gene (reference sequence). The DNA of the CDR3 is TGTGCCAGCAGCTCGACAGGGGGGGTCTCTGGGGCCAACGTCCTGACTTTC. Translation gives CASSSTGGVSGANVLTF.

Only a few counts were recorded for this clonotype. This chain links TRBV11-2 with TRBJ2-7; no definite D call. The V end lost 5 bases, the J end lost 3 bases, and 11 bases lay between the germline ends. There are 13 residues in the CDR3. CDR1 is SGHAT and CDR2 is FQNNGV in the germline V gene. CDR3 loop: CASSDGVLYEQYF. The DNA of the CDR3 is TGTGCCAGCAGCGATGGGGTCCTCTACGAGCAGTACTTC.

This clonotype was detected a few times. This chain uses TRBV5-5 with TRBJ2-5; no definite D call. This CDR3 is 14 amino acids long. The germline V gene encodes CDR1 SGHKS and CDR2 YYEKEE (reference sequence). Trimming took off 0 bases at V and 4 bases at J, with 10 bases between the two ends. This CDR3 reads CASSLAAGAETQYF. The CDR3 DNA sequence: TGTGCCAGCAGCTTGGCCGCCGGTGCAGAGACCCAGTACTTC.

The chain recombines TRBV7-9 with TRBJ2-5, with D uncertain. V was shortened by 3 bases and J by 5 bases, with 10 bases between the two germline ends. This CDR3 has 13 amino acids. CDR1 and CDR2 from the germline V gene are SEHNR and FQNEAQ (reference sequence). For the CDR3, the DNA is TGTGCCAGCAGCTTCAGACCCCTGGAGACCCAGTACTTC. It encodes CASSFRPLETQYF.

This chain joins TRBV7-9 and TRBJ2-2; 7 bases align to TRBD1. After removal of 0 bases from V and 3 bases from J, the junction contained 13 bases not matched to a gene. The germline CDR1 and CDR2 sequences are SEHNR and FQNEAQ (reference sequence). CDR3 length equals 19 residues. This CDR3 is CASSLARDRALTYTGELFF. For the CDR3, the DNA is TGTGCCAGCAGCTTAGCCCGCGACAGGGCTCTCACCTACACCGGGGAGCTGTTTTTT.

J is TRBJ2-3 and V is TRBV7-2; TRBD2 might be the D (5 bases). V gave up 5 bases and J gave up 3 bases, with 9 bases separating them. This CDR3 is built from 13 residues. CDR1 and CDR2 from the germline V gene are SGHTA and FQGNSA. The DNA for the CDR3 is TGTGCCAGCAGCCGGGATGGGACAGATACGCAGTATTTT. This gives the protein CASSRDGTDTQYF.

V and J are TRBV5-1 and TRBJ2-6; D tentatively reads TRBD1 or TRBD2 (7 bases each). The CDR3 extends over 18 amino acids. Germline-derived CDR1 and CDR2 are SGHRS and YFSETQ. Trimming took 4 bases from V and 0 from J, leaving 17 bases between them. CDR3 loop: CASSQGGTEVSGANVLTF. The CDR3 DNA follows: TGCGCCAGCAGCCAGGGAGGGACAGAGGTCTCTGGGGCCAACGTCCTGACTTTC.

The genes are TRBV7-2 and TRBJ2-7; D is perhaps TRBD2 (5 bases). From germline, CDR1 is SGHTA and CDR2 FQGNSA. The CDR3 covers 14 residues. Trimming cost V 2 bases and J 4 bases, with 12 bases left between them. The CDR3 protein is CASSLRGSAYEQYF. Written as DNA, the CDR3 is TGTGCCAGCAGCTTACGAGGGAGTGCGTACGAGCAGTACTTC.